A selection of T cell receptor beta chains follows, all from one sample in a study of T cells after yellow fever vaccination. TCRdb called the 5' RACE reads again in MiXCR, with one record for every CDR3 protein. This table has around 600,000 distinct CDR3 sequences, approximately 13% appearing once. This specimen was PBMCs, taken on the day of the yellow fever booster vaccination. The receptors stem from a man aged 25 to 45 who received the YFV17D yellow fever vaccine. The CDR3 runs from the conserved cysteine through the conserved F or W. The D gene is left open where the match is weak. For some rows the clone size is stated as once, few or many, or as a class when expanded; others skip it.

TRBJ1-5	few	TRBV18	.	CASSLGDAQPQHF	TGTGCCAGCTCGCTCGGGGACGCTCAGCCCCAGCATTTT
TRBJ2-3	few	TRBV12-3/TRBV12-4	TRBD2	CASRRTSGDSTDTQYF	TGTGCCAGCAGGCGGACTAGCGGTGATTCGACAGATACGCAGTATTTT
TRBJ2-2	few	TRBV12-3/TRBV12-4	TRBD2	CASTFNRLAENTGELFF	TGTGCCAGCACTTTCAATAGACTAGCGGAGAACACCGGGGAGCTGTTTTTT
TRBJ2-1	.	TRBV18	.	CASSPRERDRTNNEQFF	TGTGCCAGCTCACCACGAGAGCGGGACAGGACGAACAATGAGCAGTTCTTC
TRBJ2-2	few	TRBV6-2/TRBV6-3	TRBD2	CASRTSGGATYPNTGELFF	TGTGCCAGCAGAACCTCCGGGGGGGCGACTTACCCGAACACCGGGGAGCTGTTTTTT
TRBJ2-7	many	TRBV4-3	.	CASSQEVAVYSYEQYF	TGCGCCAGCAGCCAAGAGGTAGCGGTCTACTCCTACGAGCAGTACTTC
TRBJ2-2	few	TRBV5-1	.	CASSFGQLNTGELFF	TGCGCCAGCAGCTTCGGCCAGCTAAACACCGGGGAGCTGTTTTTT
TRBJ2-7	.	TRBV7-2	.	CASSRRGAHEQYF	TGTGCCAGCAGCCGCCGAGGGGCCCACGAGCAGTACTTC
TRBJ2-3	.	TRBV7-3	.	CASQSGFDSGSTDTQYF	TGTGCCAGCCAAAGTGGATTCGACAGCGGAAGCACAGATACGCAGTATTTT
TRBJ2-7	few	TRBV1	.	CTSSDAGQGFYEQYF	TGCACCAGCAGCGATGCGGGACAGGGGTTCTACGAGCAGTACTTC
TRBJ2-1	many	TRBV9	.	CASSTPGEDENEQFF	TGTGCCAGCAGCACCCCGGGTGAGGATGAGAATGAGCAGTTCTTC
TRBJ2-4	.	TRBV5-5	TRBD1	CASSLRDREDIQYF	TGTGCCAGCAGCCTCCGGGACAGGGAGGACATTCAGTACTTC
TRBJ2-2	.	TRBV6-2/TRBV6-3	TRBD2	CASRRLLAGHTGELFF	TGTGCCAGCAGGCGCCTTCTAGCGGGACACACCGGGGAGCTGTTTTTT
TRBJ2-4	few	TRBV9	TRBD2	CASSVAGRGHIQYF	TGTGCCAGCAGCGTAGCTGGGAGGGGACACATTCAGTACTTC
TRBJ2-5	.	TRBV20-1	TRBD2	CSARALAGLQETQYF	TGCAGTGCTAGAGCACTAGCGGGACTCCAAGAGACCCAGTACTTC
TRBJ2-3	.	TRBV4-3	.	CASSQDSGVSTDTQYF	TGCGCCAGCAGCCAAGACTCGGGAGTGAGCACAGATACGCAGTATTTT
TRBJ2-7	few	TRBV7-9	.	CASSRVGQTYEQYF	TGTGCCAGCAGCCGGGTGGGCCAGACCTACGAGCAGTACTTC
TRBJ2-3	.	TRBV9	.	CASSFWGGTDTQYF	TGTGCCAGCAGCTTCTGGGGTGGGACAGATACGCAGTATTTT
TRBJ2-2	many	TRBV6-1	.	CASRGGAIFTGELFF	TGTGCCAGCAGAGGGGGAGCTATCTTCACCGGGGAGCTGTTTTTT
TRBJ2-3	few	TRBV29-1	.	CSVEPSHGSTQYF	TGCAGCGTTGAACCCTCCCACGGGAGTACGCAGTATTTT
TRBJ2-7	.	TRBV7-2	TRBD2	CASSLAGASGTYYEQYF	TGTGCCAGCAGCTTAGCCGGGGCTAGCGGGACCTACTACGAGCAGTACTTC
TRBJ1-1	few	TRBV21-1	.	CASFRPGTENTEAFF	TGTGCCAGCTTTCGCCCAGGGACGGAGAACACTGAAGCTTTCTTT
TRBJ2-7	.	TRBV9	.	CASSVAGEGYEQYF	TGTGCCAGCAGCGTAGCGGGAGAAGGGTACGAGCAGTACTTC